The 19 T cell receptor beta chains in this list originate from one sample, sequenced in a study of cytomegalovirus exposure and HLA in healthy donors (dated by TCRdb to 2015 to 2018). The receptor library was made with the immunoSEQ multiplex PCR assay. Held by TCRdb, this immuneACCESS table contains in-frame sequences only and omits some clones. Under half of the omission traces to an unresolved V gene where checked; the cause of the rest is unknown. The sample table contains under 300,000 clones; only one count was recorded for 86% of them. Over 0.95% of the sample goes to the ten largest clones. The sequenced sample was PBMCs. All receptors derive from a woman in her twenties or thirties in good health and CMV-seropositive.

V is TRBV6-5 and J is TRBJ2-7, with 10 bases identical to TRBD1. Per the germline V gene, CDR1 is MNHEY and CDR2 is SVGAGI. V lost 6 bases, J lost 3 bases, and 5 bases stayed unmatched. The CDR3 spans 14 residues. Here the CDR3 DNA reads TGTGCCAGCAGCATAAGGACAGGGGGCTACGAGCAGTACTTC. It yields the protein CASSIRTGGYEQYF.

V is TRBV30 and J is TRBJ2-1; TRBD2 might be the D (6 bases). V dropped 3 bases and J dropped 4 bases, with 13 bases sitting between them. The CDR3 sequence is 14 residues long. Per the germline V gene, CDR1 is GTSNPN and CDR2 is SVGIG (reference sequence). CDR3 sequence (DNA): TGTGCCTGGAGCGAACCGGGACTTTACAATGAGCAGTTCTTC. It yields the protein CAWSEPGLYNEQFF.

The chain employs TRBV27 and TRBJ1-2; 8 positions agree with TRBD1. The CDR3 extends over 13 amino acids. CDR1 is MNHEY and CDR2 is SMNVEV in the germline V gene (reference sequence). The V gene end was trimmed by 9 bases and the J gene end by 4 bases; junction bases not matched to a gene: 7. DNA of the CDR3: TGTGCCAGTACGGACAGGGTCAGCTATGGCTACACCTTC. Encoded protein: CASTDRVSYGYTF.

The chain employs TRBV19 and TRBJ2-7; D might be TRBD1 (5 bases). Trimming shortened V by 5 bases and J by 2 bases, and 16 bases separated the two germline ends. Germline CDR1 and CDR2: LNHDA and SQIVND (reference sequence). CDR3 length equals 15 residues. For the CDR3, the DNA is TGTGCCAGTAGTCACCCCCCCGCAGGGACCTACGAGCAGTACTTC. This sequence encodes CASSHPPAGTYEQYF.

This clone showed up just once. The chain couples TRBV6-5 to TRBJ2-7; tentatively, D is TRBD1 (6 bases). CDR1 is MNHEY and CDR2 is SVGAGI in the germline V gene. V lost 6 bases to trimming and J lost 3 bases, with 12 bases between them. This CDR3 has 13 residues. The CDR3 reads CASSRDRFYEQYF. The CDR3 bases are TGTGCCAGCAGCCGCGACAGGTTCTACGAGCAGTACTTC.

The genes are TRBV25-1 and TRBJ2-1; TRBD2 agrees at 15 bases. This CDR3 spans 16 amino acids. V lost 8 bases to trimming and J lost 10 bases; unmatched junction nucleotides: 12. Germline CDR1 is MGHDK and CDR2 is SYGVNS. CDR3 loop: CASGEVGLAGGGEQFF. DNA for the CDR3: TGTGCCAGCGGGGAGGTAGGACTAGCGGGAGGGGGAGAGCAGTTCTTC.

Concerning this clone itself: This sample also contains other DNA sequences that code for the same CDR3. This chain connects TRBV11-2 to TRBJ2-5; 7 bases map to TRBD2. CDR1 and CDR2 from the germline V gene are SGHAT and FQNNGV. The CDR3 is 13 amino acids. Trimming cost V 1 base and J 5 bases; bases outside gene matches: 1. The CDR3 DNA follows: TGTGCCAGCAGCTTAGTTAGCGGGGAGACCCAGTACTTC. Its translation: CASSLVSGETQYF.

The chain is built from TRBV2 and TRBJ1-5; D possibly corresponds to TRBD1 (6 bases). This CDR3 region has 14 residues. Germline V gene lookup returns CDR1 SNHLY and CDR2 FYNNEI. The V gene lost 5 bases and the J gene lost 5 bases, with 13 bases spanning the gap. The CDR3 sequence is CASSQQGGDQPQHF. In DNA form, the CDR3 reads TGTGCCAGCAGTCAACAGGGTGGGGATCAGCCCCAGCATTTT.

Here the CDR3 DNA reads TGTGCCAGCAGTGATCAGGGGGAAGCCTACGAGCAGTACTTC. Translation: CASSDQGEAYEQYF. This chain connects TRBV2 to TRBJ2-7; 7 nucleotides agree with TRBD1. The germline CDR1 and CDR2 sequences are SNHLY and FYNNEI. This CDR3 contains 14 residues. Germline trimming cut 3 bases from V and 2 bases from J; bases unmatched to any gene: 4.

The CDR3 reads CASSRGTDVSNYGYTF. As DNA, the CDR3 is TGTGCCAGCAGCCGGGGGACAGACGTCTCTAACTATGGCTACACCTTC. This chain connects TRBV5-5 to TRBJ1-2, with TRBD1 matching over 7 bases. The CDR3 runs 16 residues. J was trimmed by 0 bases and V by 4 bases; bases with no gene match: 9. Per the germline V gene, CDR1 is SGHKS and CDR2 is YYEKEE (reference sequence). Supplemented by reference TRBV5-5 and TRBJ1-2, the full variable domain reads DAGVTQSPTHLIKTRGQQVTLRCSPISGHKSVSWYQQVLGQGPQFIFQYYEKEERGRGNFPDRFSARQFPNYSSELNVNALLLGDSALYLCASSRGTDVSNYGYTFGSGTRLTVV.

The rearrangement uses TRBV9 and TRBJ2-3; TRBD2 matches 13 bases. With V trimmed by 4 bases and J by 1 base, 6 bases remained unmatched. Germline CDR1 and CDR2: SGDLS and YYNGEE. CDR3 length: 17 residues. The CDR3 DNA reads TGTGCCAGCAGCTCGAGGACTAGCGGGAGCCGCACAGATACGCAGTATTTT. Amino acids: CASSSRTSGSRTDTQYF.

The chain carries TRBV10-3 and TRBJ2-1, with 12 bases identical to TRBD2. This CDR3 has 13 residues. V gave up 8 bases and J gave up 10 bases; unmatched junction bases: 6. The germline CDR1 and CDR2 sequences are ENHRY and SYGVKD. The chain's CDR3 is CAIATSGRDEQFF. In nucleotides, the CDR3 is TGTGCCATCGCGACTAGCGGGAGAGACGAGCAGTTCTTC.

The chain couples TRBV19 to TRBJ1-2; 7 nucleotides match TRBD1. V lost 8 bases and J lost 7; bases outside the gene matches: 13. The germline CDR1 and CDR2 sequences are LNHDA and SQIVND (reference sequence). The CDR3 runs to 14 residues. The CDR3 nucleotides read TGTGCCAGTGGGACCTCTGACAGGGAATCTGGCTACACCTTC. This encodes CASGTSDRESGYTF.

The CDR3 is CAWSVLMAGAGYTF. The CDR3 DNA follows: TGTGCCTGGAGTGTACTCATGGCAGGGGCTGGCTACACCTTC. The chain carries TRBV30 and TRBJ1-2; TRBD1 is a possible D gene (6 bases). V lost 0 bases, J lost 7 bases, and 15 bases lay in between. Germline values: CDR1 GTSNPN, CDR2 SVGIG (reference sequence). CDR3 length equals 14 residues.

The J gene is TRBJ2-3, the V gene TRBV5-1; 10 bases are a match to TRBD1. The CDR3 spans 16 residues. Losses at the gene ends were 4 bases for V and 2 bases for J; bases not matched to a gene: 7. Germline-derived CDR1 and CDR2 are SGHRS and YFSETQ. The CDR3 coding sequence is TGCGCCAGCAGCCCTATAGGGACAGGGGCCACAGATACGCAGTATTTT. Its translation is CASSPIGTGATDTQYF.

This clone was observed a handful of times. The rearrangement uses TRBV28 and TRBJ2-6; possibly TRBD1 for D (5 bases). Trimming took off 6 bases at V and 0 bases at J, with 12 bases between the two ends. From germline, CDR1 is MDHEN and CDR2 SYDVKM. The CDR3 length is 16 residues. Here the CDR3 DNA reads TGTGCCAGCAGGGGTCAGGGTAGCTCTGGGGCCAACGTCCTGACTTTC. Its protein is CASRGQGSSGANVLTF.

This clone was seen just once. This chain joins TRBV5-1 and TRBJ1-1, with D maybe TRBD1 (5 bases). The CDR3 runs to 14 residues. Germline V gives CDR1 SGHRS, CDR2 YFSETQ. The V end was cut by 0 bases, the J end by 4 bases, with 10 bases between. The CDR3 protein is CASSLGSGITEAFF. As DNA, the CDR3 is TGCGCCAGCAGCTTGGGGTCAGGGATCACTGAAGCTTTCTTT.

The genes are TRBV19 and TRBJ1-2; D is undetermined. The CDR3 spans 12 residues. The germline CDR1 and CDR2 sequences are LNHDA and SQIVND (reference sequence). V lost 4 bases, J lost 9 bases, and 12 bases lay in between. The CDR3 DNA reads TGTGCCAGTAGTACAAGGACGGGGAGCTACACCTTC. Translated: CASSTRTGSYTF.

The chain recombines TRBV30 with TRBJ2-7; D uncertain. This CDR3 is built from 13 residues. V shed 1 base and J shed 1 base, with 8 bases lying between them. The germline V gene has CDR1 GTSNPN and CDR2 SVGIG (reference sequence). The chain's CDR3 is CAWSGSYSYEQYF. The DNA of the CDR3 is TGTGCCTGGAGTGGGTCCTATTCCTACGAGCAGTACTTC. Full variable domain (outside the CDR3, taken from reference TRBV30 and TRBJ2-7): SQTIHQWPATLVQPVGSPLSLECTVEGTSNPNLYWYRQAAGRGLQLLFYSVGIGQISSEVPQNLSASRPQDRQFILSSKKLLLSDSGFYLCAWSGSYSYEQYFGPGTRLTVT.